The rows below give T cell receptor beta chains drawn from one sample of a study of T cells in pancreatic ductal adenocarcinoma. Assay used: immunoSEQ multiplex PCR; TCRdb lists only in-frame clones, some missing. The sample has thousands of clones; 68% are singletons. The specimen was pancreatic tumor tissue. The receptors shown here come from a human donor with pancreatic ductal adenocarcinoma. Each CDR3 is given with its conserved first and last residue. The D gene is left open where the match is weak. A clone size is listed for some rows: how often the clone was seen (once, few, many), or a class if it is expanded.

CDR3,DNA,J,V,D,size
CASAAAGSIRAFF,TGTGCCAGCGCCGCGGCAGGGTCGATACGGGCTTTCTTT,TRBJ1-1,TRBV6-6,NA,NA
CASEARGLITDTQYF,TGCGCCAGCGAGGCCAGGGGGCTAATCACAGATACGCAGTATTTT,TRBJ2-3,TRBV5-1,TRBD1,NA
CASSQEVTGSRYGYTF,TGCGCCAGCAGCCAAGAGGTCACCGGCTCCCGCTATGGCTACACCTTC,TRBJ1-2,TRBV4-1,NA,NA
CASRGQAVAVNQPQHF,TGTGCCAGTAGGGGACAGGCGGTAGCTGTCAATCAGCCCCAGCATTTT,TRBJ1-5,TRBV19,TRBD1,few
CASSQLGQGYNEQFF,TGCGCCAGCAGCCAACTGGGACAGGGTTACAATGAGCAGTTCTTC,TRBJ2-1,TRBV4-1,TRBD1,NA
CASSLDGTDTHRGEAFF,TGCGCCAGCAGTCTGGATGGGACCGACACCCACCGGGGAGAAGCTTTCTTT,TRBJ1-1,TRBV23-1,NA,NA
CASTNRANQPQHF,TGTGCCAGCACCAACAGGGCCAATCAGCCCCAGCATTTT,TRBJ1-5,TRBV6-1,NA,NA
CASSLRGLGNTIYF,TGTGCCAGCAGCCTCAGGGGTCTTGGAAACACCATATATTTT,TRBJ1-3,TRBV11-2,NA,NA
CASRTSGSYTGELFF,TGTGCCAGCAGGACTAGCGGGAGCTACACCGGGGAGCTGTTTTTT,TRBJ2-2,TRBV2,TRBD2,NA
CASSAGGGMNTEAFF,TGTGCCAGCAGCGCAGGTGGGGGGATGAACACTGAAGCTTTCTTT,TRBJ1-1,TRBV5-4,NA,NA
CASSSAVRSYNEQFF,TGTGCCAGCAGCTCAGCAGTAAGGTCCTACAATGAGCAGTTCTTC,TRBJ2-1,TRBV7-9,NA,NA
CASSAFTGEGKAFF,TGTGCCAGCAGCGCTTTTACGGGGGAGGGAAAAGCTTTCTTT,TRBJ1-1,TRBV5-6,NA,NA
CASSIDGGRLDTQYF,TGTGCCAGTAGTATTGATGGGGGGCGCTTGGATACGCAGTATTTT,TRBJ2-3,TRBV19,NA,NA
CASNEPGTGSYGYTF,TGTGCCAGCAACGAGCCAGGGACAGGGAGCTATGGCTACACCTTC,TRBJ1-2,TRBV6-1,TRBD1,NA
CSVGDSNQPQHF,TGCAGCGTTGGAGATAGCAATCAGCCCCAGCATTTT,TRBJ1-5,TRBV29-1,NA,NA
CASSQWEGYNSPLHF,TGCGCCAGCAGCCAATGGGAGGGGTATAATTCACCCCTCCACTTT,TRBJ1-6,TRBV4-1,NA,NA
CASSPPFQARQETQYF,TGTGCCAGCTCACCACCTTTTCAGGCCCGCCAAGAGACCCAGTACTTC,TRBJ2-5,TRBV18,NA,NA
CASRSWTGREQYF,TGTGCAAGTCGCTCCTGGACAGGGCGGGAGCAGTACTTC,TRBJ2-7,TRBV12-2,NA,few
CASSPQPPGRRTYEQYF,TGTGCCAGCAGTCCTCAGCCACCAGGAAGGCGTACCTACGAGCAGTACTTC,TRBJ2-7,TRBV28,NA,NA
CASSLPGNTIYF,TGCGCCAGCAGCTTGCCTGGAAACACCATATATTTT,TRBJ1-3,TRBV5-1,NA,NA
CASSTFRGDTQYF,TGTGCCAGCAGCACCTTCAGGGGAGATACGCAGTATTTT,TRBJ2-3,TRBV7-8,NA,NA
CASSQGGPQQGTYEQYF,TGCGCCAGCAGCCAAGGTGGGCCCCAACAGGGAACCTACGAGCAGTACTTC,TRBJ2-7,TRBV4-1,NA,NA
CASSFNGGLAGEGSYNEQFF,TGTGCCAGCAGTTTTAATGGGGGACTAGCGGGAGAGGGCTCCTACAATGAGCAGTTCTTC,TRBJ2-1,TRBV28,TRBD2,NA
CASSLQGSASPLHF,TGCGCCAGCAGCTTACAGGGTTCGGCTTCACCCCTCCACTTT,TRBJ1-6,TRBV5-1,NA,once
CAWSWGETQYF,TGTGCCTGGAGTTGGGGCGAGACCCAGTACTTC,TRBJ2-5,TRBV30,NA,NA
CASSQVSGGRWSGYTF,TGTGCCAGCAGCCAGGTGTCAGGGGGCCGCTGGAGTGGCTACACCTTC,TRBJ1-2,TRBV14,TRBD1,few
CASRAVGGQETQYF,TGCGCCAGCAGGGCGGTTGGTGGCCAAGAGACCCAGTACTTC,TRBJ2-5,TRBV5-1,NA,NA
CASSLAPSNQPQHF,TGTGCCAGCAGTTTGGCACCTAGCAATCAGCCCCAGCATTTT,TRBJ1-5,TRBV28,NA,few